This T cell receptor (beta chain) stems from a study of shared clonotypes between healthy human individuals. Deep was the level at which the assay was run. Genomic DNA of every subset was divided equally among multiple immunoSEQ plates. TCRdb's table, derived via immunoSEQ multiplex PCR, lists solely in-frame clones and lacks some. The sample yields around 510,000 clones, approximately 95% seen once. Concerning this clone: Its specificity is not known.

Study results and limitations: Among donors, the sharing of clonotypes was expected to be influenced by sequencing depth. Some naive CD4 clonotypes, 4% to 6%, turned up in common across a handful of donors.

Germline V CDR1 and CDR2: WNHNN, SYGVQD (reference sequence). The V gene lost 1 base and the J gene lost 4 bases, with 13 bases spanning the gap. This CDR3 has 15 residues. The chain carries TRBV10-1 and TRBJ1-1, with D uncertain. Sequences were obtained from naive CD4+ T cells sorted from blood. Subset specified: CD45RA+ positively selected. The source is a woman aged 30 to 39 in good health. The CDR3 region is CASSEYQTAGTEAFF. The CDR3 DNA reads as TGCGCCAGCAGTGAGTACCAGACCGCCGGCACTGAAGCTTTCTTT.